This T cell receptor beta chain was retrieved from a study of regulatory dendritic cells for organ transplantation. Comment on this clone: Its antigen is undetermined. Other DNA sequences of this sample code for an identical CDR3.

Profiled with immunoSEQ multiplex PCR; TCRdb holds only in-frame clones, not every one. The sample comprises under 40,000 clones, 85% to 95% of which are singletons, and 0.095% to 0.14% rests with the top ten. Study-level points and caveats: The most alloreactive TCR clonotypes were found in resting memory CD8+ cells. Naive T cells showed high diversity, memory cells less, memory CD8+ least.

Sequencing was carried out using naive CD8+ T cells from blood. The sample's subset: CD45RA+ naive T cells. This TCR came from a human donor in good health.

The CDR3 DNA is TGTGCCGGCCAGTCTGACCCTCACTATGGCTACACCTTC. The encoded protein is CAGQSDPHYGYTF. The rearrangement joins TRBV6-1 to TRBJ1-2; the D is unclear. Germline-derived CDR1 and CDR2 are MNHNS and SASEGT. The CDR3 extends over 13 amino acids. The V and J ends lost 11 bases and 3 bases respectively, with 16 bases between them.